Listed below are T cell receptor beta chains from one sample, sequenced in a study of blood T cell repertoires in COVID-19. Data came from immunoSEQ multiplex PCR; TCRdb stores just in-frame clones and leaves some out. This table has 90,000 to 140,000 clones, roughly 80% appearing once. Sequences were obtained from peripheral blood. These receptor sequences come from an older woman with acute or convalescent COVID-19. CDR3s include the opening cysteine and the closing phenylalanine or tryptophan. D genes are given only for firm matches. Clone size is stated in some rows and not others, as once, few, many or a class when expanded.

D | size | J | V | CDR3 | DNA
. | . | TRBJ2-2 | TRBV5-1 | CASSAGVNTGELFF | TGCGCCAGCAGCGCGGGCGTGAACACCGGGGAGCTGTTTTTT
. | . | TRBJ1-5 | TRBV4-1 | CASSQDLRQPQHF | TGCGCCAGCAGCCAAGATCTGAGGCAGCCCCAGCATTTT
TRBD1 | . | TRBJ1-3 | TRBV11-2 | CASSRAGGAGGNTIYF | TGTGCCAGCAGCCGAGCAGGGGGCGCGGGTGGAAACACCATATATTTT
. | . | TRBJ2-7 | TRBV5-8 | CASSLTGIISYEQYF | TGTGCCAGCAGCTTGACAGGGATAATATCCTACGAGCAGTACTTC
. | . | TRBJ1-6 | TRBV6-1 | CASSEDSLNSPLHF | TGTGCCAGCAGTGAAGACTCCCTTAATTCACCCCTCCACTTT
. | . | TRBJ1-1 | TRBV28 | CASSSLGHGAAFF | TGTGCCAGCAGTTCCCTCGGACACGGCGCGGCTTTCTTT
. | . | TRBJ1-2 | TRBV24-1 | CATSKDSEDGYTF | TGTGCCACCAGTAAGGATTCAGAGGATGGCTACACCTTC
. | . | TRBJ2-1 | TRBV12-2 | CASRLRDRGISYNEQFF | TGTGCAAGTCGCTTAAGGGACAGGGGGATTTCCTACAATGAGCAGTTCTTC
TRBD1 | . | TRBJ1-1 | TRBV2 | CASSAGDRATEAFF | TGTGCCAGCAGTGCCGGGGACAGGGCCACTGAAGCTTTCTTT
TRBD1 | . | TRBJ2-5 | TRBV4-1 | CASSLRPQGGETQYF | TGCGCCAGCAGCCTCCGACCACAGGGGGGCGAGACCCAGTACTTC
. | . | TRBJ1-2 | TRBV5-6 | CASSSQGSDGYTF | TGTGCCAGCAGCTCACAGGGTAGCGATGGCTACACCTTC
. | few | TRBJ2-5 | TRBV20-1 | CSTPRGETQYF | TGCAGTACCCCCAGAGGAGAGACCCAGTACTTC
. | . | TRBJ2-5 | TRBV2 | CASSLRLGQETQYF | TGTGCCAGCAGCCTACGGTTGGGGCAGGAGACCCAGTACTTC
. | many | TRBJ1-2 | TRBV5-6 | CASSLLGADYGYTF | TGTGCCAGCAGCTTGCTGGGGGCGGACTATGGCTACACCTTC
TRBD1 | few | TRBJ1-2 | TRBV4-3 | CASSQDRDRGAGGYTF | TGCGCCAGCAGCCAAGATCGGGACAGGGGAGCAGGTGGCTACACCTTC
. | . | TRBJ2-2 | TRBV6-6 | CASSHSTGELFF | TGTGCCAGCAGTCATAGCACCGGGGAGCTGTTTTTT
TRBD2 | . | TRBJ2-3 | TRBV27 | CASSPGTSGSTDTQYF | TGTGCCAGCAGTCCCGGGACTAGCGGTAGCACAGATACGCAGTATTTT
. | . | TRBJ1-2 | TRBV6-1 | CASSEADLRGYTF | TGTGCCAGCAGTGAAGCGGACCTACGGGGGTACACCTTC
. | . | TRBJ2-7 | TRBV7-9 | CASSAGSSYEQYF | TGTGCCAGCAGTGCAGGGTCCTCCTACGAGCAGTACTTC
TRBD1 | . | TRBJ1-6 | TRBV6-5 | CASSPDRGISPLHF | TGTGCCAGCAGCCCCGACAGGGGGATATCACCCCTCCACTTT
. | . | TRBJ2-7 | TRBV18 | CASSPPGTDRPGEQYF | TGTGCCAGCTCACCCCCCGGAACCGACAGACCTGGCGAGCAGTACTTC
. | medium-sized | TRBJ1-6 | TRBV6-4 | CASSDSTGNSPLHF | TGTGCCAGCAGTGACTCGACGGGGAATTCACCCCTCCACTTT
TRBD1 | . | TRBJ1-2 | TRBV7-9 | CASSLRGQGVTGYTF | TGTGCCAGCAGCTTAAGAGGACAGGGAGTGACAGGCTACACCTTC
. | . | TRBJ1-6 | TRBV6-1 | CASSEARGGNSPLHF | TGTGCCAGCAGTGAAGCCCGGGGGGGTAATTCACCCCTCCACTTT
. | . | TRBJ2-5 | TRBV5-5 | CASSLQNMRETQYF | TGTGCCAGCAGCTTACAGAATATGAGAGAGACCCAGTACTTC
. | . | TRBJ1-1 | TRBV6-2/TRBV6-3 | CASSYDSNTEAFF | TGTGCCAGCAGTTACGACAGCAACACTGAAGCTTTCTTT
TRBD1 | . | TRBJ1-1 | TRBV6-5 | CASSGTKTGDTEAFF | TGTGCCAGCAGCGGGACCAAAACAGGGGACACTGAAGCTTTCTTT
. | . | TRBJ1-6 | TRBV9 | CASSPAGTVNSPLHF | TGTGCCAGCAGCCCCGCGGGGACTGTTAATTCACCCCTCCACTTT
TRBD1 | . | TRBJ2-7 | TRBV5-1 | CASNRAGQGANEQYF | TGCGCCAGCAACCGGGCGGGACAGGGGGCCAACGAGCAGTACTTC